This T cell receptor beta chain is from a study of CD4 T cell repertoires in COVID-19. Looking at the study overall: Relabeled CFSE-low cells, IL-2-expanded for approximately 9 days, met spikes from other coronaviruses. Regarding the study as a whole: Sharing of several most expanded SARS-CoV-2-reactive clonotypes across memory subsets suggested intraclonal diversification.

Sequencing was performed with immunoSEQ multiplex PCR; in TCRdb, only in-frame clones are kept and a portion is missing. The sample yields under 8,500 clones, roughly 84% seen once. The memory T cells were sequenced right after ex vivo isolation, without culture. Remarks on this clone: Its antigen is unidentified.

Sequenced material: effector memory CD4+ T cells from blood, taken before the COVID-19 pandemic. This receptor was taken from a human donor who had COVID-19.

CDR3 in DNA: TGTGCCAGCAGCCCATCCCCGAACACCGGGGAGCTGTTTTTT. Its translation is CASSPSPNTGELFF. The V and J genes are TRBV11-3 and TRBJ2-2; D is undetermined. Trimming removed 5 bases at V and 0 bases at J, with 7 bases between. In germline, CDR1 is SGHNT, CDR2 YENEEA. This CDR3 comprises 14 residues.